This T cell receptor beta chain was recorded in a study of shared clonotypes between healthy human individuals. All of the donors resided in Nashville, Tennessee, and each was a Caucasian adult. Generated by immunoSEQ multiplex PCR, the TCRdb table keeps only in-frame clones and is missing some. The table includes roughly 2,300,000 clones, 85% to 95% detected once. Material: naive CD4+ T cells from PBMCs. The subset denotes: CD45RA+ positively selected. This TCR was recovered from a man younger than 35 in good health. Some clones in this sample may be carry-over from other donors' samples.

Written as DNA, the CDR3 is TGTGCCAGCAGCTTAATCGGGACTAACACAGATACGCAGTATTTT. This codes for CASSLIGTNTDTQYF. The genes are TRBV7-3 and TRBJ2-3; 7 bases line up with TRBD2. The CDR3 is 15 amino acids. The trim removed 1 base at V and 2 bases at J, leaving 3 bases unmatched. Germline loops: CDR1 SGHTA, CDR2 FQGTGA.